These 27 T cell receptor beta chains share one sample of origin, sequenced in a study of shared T cell receptors in the human thymus. Assay used: immunoSEQ multiplex PCR; TCRdb lists only in-frame clones, some missing. The data contain hundreds of thousands of clones, roughly 90% of them seen just once; the ten biggest clones take up about 0.01%. These data were also reused for a study on human thymus T cells.

The source material was thymocytes. The receptor set was obtained from a boy under three years old with a congenital heart defect.

The chain uses TRBV15 and TRBJ1-2, with D possibly being TRBD1 (5 bases). CDR3 length: 15 residues. Germline CDR1 and CDR2: LNHNV and YYDKDF (reference sequence). V was cut by 0 bases and J by 6 bases, with 14 bases left in between. CDR3 amino acids: CATSREAGRGNGYTF. DNA of the CDR3: TGTGCCACCAGCAGAGAGGCAGGGAGGGGAAATGGCTACACCTTC.

In its sample, this clone was seen a few times. The rearrangement uses TRBV15 and TRBJ2-2; TRBD1 matches 9 bases. V gave up 8 bases and J gave up 6 bases; unmatched junction bases: 13. This CDR3 is 16 amino acids long. Germline-derived CDR1 and CDR2 are LNHNV and YYDKDF (reference sequence). The CDR3 spells CATHDTRQGVSGELFF. Here the CDR3 DNA reads TGTGCCACCCACGATACCAGACAGGGGGTGTCCGGGGAGCTGTTTTTT.

The chain links TRBV2 to TRBJ1-1; D ambiguous. CDR1 and CDR2 from the germline V gene are SNHLY and FYNNEI. The CDR3 length is 13 residues. V lost 3 bases and J lost 1, with 6 bases in between. CDR3 protein: CASSEESNTEAFF. CDR3 sequence (DNA): TGTGCCAGCAGTGAGGAGTCGAACACTGAAGCTTTCTTT.

J is TRBJ2-1 and V is TRBV14, with 12 bases matching TRBD2. The CDR3 consists of 15 residues. Losses at the gene ends were 5 bases for V and 7 bases for J; bases not matched to a gene: 6. Germline loops: CDR1 SGHDN, CDR2 FVKESK. The CDR3 nucleotides read TGTGCCAGCAGCATGGGACTAGCGGGCATAAATGAGCAGTTCTTC. It translates to CASSMGLAGINEQFF.

The chain uses TRBV11-3 and TRBJ2-5, with 11 bases lining up with TRBD1. CDR3 length: 17 amino acids. V lost 5 bases, J lost 6 bases, and 14 bases stayed unmatched. The germline CDR1 and CDR2 sequences are SGHNT and YENEEA. Here the CDR3 reads CASSPGGNGQGAKTQYF. The DNA for the CDR3 is TGTGCCAGCAGCCCTGGGGGGAACGGACAGGGGGCAAAGACCCAGTACTTC.

This chain links TRBV4-1 with TRBJ2-7; 8 bases match TRBD2. V gave up 0 bases and J gave up 1 base; unmatched junction bases: 8. From germline, CDR1 is MGHRA and CDR2 YSYEKL. CDR3 size: 17 residues. The CDR3 nucleotides read TGCGCCAGCAGCCAAGATCTTCCGGGAGGGACTTCCTACGAGCAGTACTTC. Protein: CASSQDLPGGTSYEQYF.

The V call is TRBV6-5, the J call TRBJ1-1; TRBD1 agrees at 11 bases. The germline V gene has CDR1 MNHEY and CDR2 SVGAGI. This CDR3 has 15 amino acids. J lost 5 bases, V lost 6 bases, and 8 bases had no gene match. CDR3 amino acids: CASSYNRDRGTEAFF. The CDR3 DNA follows: TGTGCCAGCAGCTATAACCGGGACAGGGGGACTGAAGCTTTCTTT.

There are a few counts of this clone. The chain joins TRBV5-4 to TRBJ2-5, with 7 positions matching TRBD2. The DNA end is more similar to TRBJ2-7, so the J call may be wrong. Germline loops: CDR1 SGHNT, CDR2 YYREEE (reference sequence). The CDR3 is made up of 17 amino acids. Here the CDR3 reads CASSWDGRPSPSYEQYF. CDR3 bases: TGTGCCAGCAGCTGGGACGGGAGGCCTTCCCCTTCCTACGAGCAGTACTTC.

The V call is TRBV13, the J call TRBJ2-7, with 7 bases aligning to TRBD1. In germline, CDR1 is PRHDT, CDR2 FYEKMQ (reference sequence). The trim removed 5 bases at V and 4 bases at J, leaving 11 bases unmatched. The CDR3 consists of 15 residues. This CDR3 is CASSTDREEGYEQYF. In DNA form, the CDR3 reads TGTGCCAGCAGCACCGACAGGGAAGAGGGGTACGAGCAGTACTTC.

The rearrangement links TRBV14 to TRBJ2-7, with D possibly matching TRBD2 (7 bases). V gave up 6 bases and J gave up 5 bases, with 20 bases separating them. CDR1 is SGHDN, CDR2 FVKESK, per germline. The CDR3 has 15 residues. In DNA, the CDR3 is TGTGCCAGCAGTCTTGAAGGGGGGGGTTTCAACGAGCAGTACTTC. Translation: CASSLEGGGFNEQYF.

This clone has a single count. DNA of the CDR3: TGTGCCAGCAGCGGGACTAGGGGCGATGAGCAGTTCTTC. Its protein product is CASSGTRGDEQFF. The chain joins TRBV27 to TRBJ2-1; TRBD2 matches 8 bases. Germline V gene data show CDR1 as MNHEY and CDR2 as SMNVEV (reference sequence). The CDR3 extends over 13 amino acids. V lost 6 bases, J lost 8 bases, and 6 bases stayed unmatched.

The chain is built from TRBV7-8 and TRBJ2-7; 7 bases are shared with TRBD2. Trimming took 5 bases from V and 7 from J; bases not matched to a gene: 17. In germline, CDR1 is SGHVS, CDR2 FQNEAQ. CDR3 length: 16 amino acids. CDR3: CASSVTLTSPTGEQYF. DNA of the CDR3: TGTGCCAGCAGCGTTACTTTGACTAGCCCTACGGGTGAGCAGTACTTC.

The rearrangement uses TRBV5-1 and TRBJ2-3; possible D gene TRBD1, 6 bases. Germline V CDR1 and CDR2: SGHRS, YFSETQ. The CDR3 has 16 amino acids. V shed 0 bases and J shed 1 base, with 12 bases lying between them. The CDR3 sequence is CASSLVGHGCTDTQYF. DNA for the CDR3: TGCGCCAGCAGCTTGGTGGGACACGGATGCACAGATACGCAGTATTTT.

CDR3 nucleotides: TGTGCCAGCAGTGTTCGGACAGGGCCTTACTACGAGCAGTACTTC. It codes for CASSVRTGPYYEQYF. The rearrangement uses TRBV25-1 and TRBJ2-7; TRBD1 matches at 8 bases. V was clipped by 4 bases and J by 3 bases; unmatched bases: 8. This CDR3 region has 15 residues. In germline, CDR1 is MGHDK, CDR2 SYGVNS.

This chain connects TRBV27 to TRBJ1-2, with TRBD1 matching over 8 bases. Germline CDR1 is MNHEY and CDR2 is SMNVEV (reference sequence). This CDR3 has 15 amino acids. Trimming at V came to 0 bases and at J to 4 bases, leaving 4 bases not matched to a gene. CDR3: CASSLSLDRAYGYTF. CDR3 DNA sequence: TGTGCCAGCAGTTTATCCCTGGACAGGGCCTATGGCTACACCTTC.

This clone has a handful of counts. The V call is TRBV4-3, the J call TRBJ2-3; TRBD1 matches 9 bases. V shed 1 base and J 1 base; nucleotides not matched to a gene: 6. The germline CDR1 and CDR2 sequences are LGHNA and YSLEER. The CDR3 consists of 17 residues. CDR3 bases: TGCGCCAGCAGCCAAGGCCAACAGGGGGCCGGCACAGATACGCAGTATTTT. This encodes CASSQGQQGAGTDTQYF.

The V gene is TRBV2, the J gene TRBJ1-1; 10 bases map to TRBD1. The CDR3 has 16 amino acids. Germline CDR1 SNHLY, CDR2 FYNNEI. V trimming: 6 bases; J trimming: 1 base; junction bases outside the gene matches: 8. The CDR3 DNA reads as TGTGCCAGCAGGGTGACAGGGGGCATCAGGAACACTGAAGCTTTCTTT. Translating gives CASRVTGGIRNTEAFF.

The chain combines TRBV12-5 with TRBJ2-1; D is unresolved. Trimming pared 6 bases from V and 7 bases from J, leaving 19 bases between. The V gene's germline CDR1 is LGHNT and CDR2 FRNRAP. This CDR3 contains 15 residues. The CDR3, as DNA: TGTGCTAGTGGCCAATCTCGTTCAAACTATAATGAGCAGTTCTTC. Its translation: CASGQSRSNYNEQFF. Combining the CDR3 with reference TRBV12-5 and TRBJ2-1 gives the whole variable domain DARVTQTPRHKVTEMGQEVTMRCQPILGHNTVFWYRQTMMQGLELLAYFRNRAPLDDSGMPKDRFSAEMPDATLATLKIQPSEPRDSAVYFCASGQSRSNYNEQFFGPGTRLTVL.

The chain recombines TRBV5-8 with TRBJ1-5; 8 bases are shared with TRBD1. Looked up from germline, CDR1 is SGHTS and CDR2 is YDEGEE. V lost 4 bases, J lost 2 bases, and 11 bases stayed unmatched. CDR3 size: 17 residues. CDR3 protein: CASSAGTGRRGNQPQHF. CDR3 coding DNA: TGTGCCAGCAGCGCGGGGACAGGTCGGAGAGGCAATCAGCCCCAGCATTTT. Full variable domain (rest looked up from reference TRBV5-8 and TRBJ1-5): EAGVTQSPTHLIKTRGQQATLRCSPISGHTSVYWYQQALGLGLQFLLWYDEGEERNRGNFPPRFSGRQFPNYSSELNVNALELEDSALYLCASSAGTGRRGNQPQHFGDGTRLSIL.

This chain uses TRBV21-1 with TRBJ2-7; the D call TRBD1 from the table was never checked on the DNA. TRBV21-1 constitutes a pseudogene. The CDR3 is 13 residues long. CDR3 nucleotides: TGTGCCAGCAGCGGGACAGGGGACCACGAGCAGTACTTC. Translation: CASSGTGDHEQYF.

The CDR3 loop is CATSREVSGQGAEGANVLTF. In DNA, the CDR3 is TGTGCCACCAGCAGAGAAGTGTCGGGACAGGGGGCGGAAGGGGCCAACGTCCTGACTTTC. The chain uses TRBV15 and TRBJ2-6; 12 bases align to TRBD1. CDR3 length: 20 residues. CDR1 LNHNV and CDR2 YYDKDF come from the germline V gene (reference sequence). The J segment lost 4 bases and the V segment lost 0 bases, leaving 10 bases of the junction unmatched.

V gene TRBV6-5 combines with J gene TRBJ2-7; TRBD2 matches at 9 bases. Germline assignment: CDR1 MNHEY and CDR2 SVGAGI. V lost 2 bases and J lost 2; bases outside the gene matches: 4. This CDR3 region has 15 residues. The CDR3 coding sequence is TGTGCCAGCAGTTACCGCGGGAGGGGGACCTACGAGCAGTACTTC. It specifies CASSYRGRGTYEQYF.

The rearrangement links TRBV30 to TRBJ2-7, with 7 bases that match TRBD2. The CDR3 totals 15 residues. With 3 bases clipped from V and 4 bases from J, the junction kept 12 bases outside the gene matches. Germline loops: CDR1 GTSNPN, CDR2 SVGIG (reference sequence). CDR3 bases: TGTGCCTGGAGACGAGCGGGATCGGACTCTTACGAGCAGTACTTC. Translating gives CAWRRAGSDSYEQYF.

The V gene is TRBV5-4, the J gene TRBJ2-1; 13 bases match TRBD2. Germline V gene data show CDR1 as SGHNT and CDR2 as YYREEE (reference sequence). The junction had 4 bases not matched to a gene; V was cut back by 4 bases and J by 0 bases. The CDR3 sequence is 17 residues long. The CDR3 DNA reads TGTGCCAGCAGCATAGGACTAGCGGGGGACTCCTACAATGAGCAGTTCTTC. It yields the protein CASSIGLAGDSYNEQFF. Using reference TRBV5-4 and TRBJ2-1 for the parts outside the CDR3, the full variable domain is ETGVTQSPTHLIKTRGQQVTLRCSSQSGHNTVSWYQQALGQGPQFIFQYYREEENGRGNFPPRFSGLQFPNYSSELNVNALELDDSALYLCASSIGLAGDSYNEQFFGPGTRLTVL.

This clone was seen only a few times. The chain employs TRBV7-9 and TRBJ2-6; tentative D call: TRBD2 (6 bases). This CDR3 comprises 18 residues. The V gene's germline CDR1 is SEHNR and CDR2 FQNEAQ (reference sequence). V gave up 4 bases and J gave up 0 bases, with 16 bases separating them. The CDR3 region is CASSSQLGRNSGANVLTF. CDR3 in DNA: TGTGCCAGCAGCTCTCAATTGGGGAGGAACTCTGGGGCCAACGTCCTGACTTTC.

The chain is built from TRBV6-4 and TRBJ2-7, with D perhaps TRBD2 (5 bases). V was pared by 6 bases and J by 7 bases, with 16 bases between. Per the germline V gene, CDR1 is MRHNA and CDR2 is SNTAGT. There are 13 residues in the CDR3. DNA of the CDR3: TGTGCCAGCAGGCCCCGAGGGAGAGGGGAGCAGTACTTC. It encodes CASRPRGRGEQYF.

The chain couples TRBV6-5 to TRBJ2-5, with 8 positions matching TRBD2. V lost 2 bases, J lost 5 bases, and 4 bases stayed unmatched. There are 14 residues in the CDR3. The germline gives CDR1 MNHEY, CDR2 SVGAGI. The CDR3 reads CASSYAGGVETQYF. The CDR3 DNA follows: TGTGCCAGCAGTTACGCGGGAGGTGTGGAGACCCAGTACTTC.